This T cell receptor beta chain emerged from a study of blood T cells in healthy people across ages. Findings of the study overall: Relative to aged donors, long-lived donors carried more naive CD4+ cells and displayed higher diversity.

It was with a sample-barcoded 5' primer and a J-beta primer mix that a second PCR of roughly 7 to 12 cycles was run. TCRdb reprocessed the 5' RACE reads via MiXCR and lists one record per CDR3 protein. Of about 800,000 distinct CDR3 sequences detected, roughly 25% appear once; the ten largest clones hold more than 3%. Germline CDR1 LNHDA, CDR2 SQIVND (reference sequence). Trimming stripped 10 bases from V and 4 bases from J, with 16 bases between. The CDR3 spans 13 residues. Details on this clonotype: Its target is not known.

The same data also contributed to another study, on T cells of mothers and their children. From that report: A few healthy Caucasian mothers, along with their six children, served as the donors. Sequencing got over 10 million TCR beta CDR3 reads from each mother and approximately 3 million from each child. The overlap seen between related mothers and children slightly exceeded that of unrelated pairs, though not significantly.

The sequence was obtained from a boy aged 5 to 17 in good health. The chain is built from TRBV19 and TRBJ1-1; a weak D match, TRBD1 (6 bases). Source material: blood. This chain's CDR3 is CATEDSYGTEAFF. The CDR3 DNA is TGTGCCACCGAGGACAGTTACGGCACTGAAGCTTTCTTT.